This T cell receptor beta chain was sequenced for a study of blood T cells in healthy people across ages. Together with a sample-barcoded 5' primer, a J-beta primer mix was included in a second PCR lasting about 7 to 11 cycles. One entry per CDR3 protein results from TCRdb running MiXCR on the 5' RACE reads. The sample has around 600,000 distinct CDR3 sequences, roughly 48% seen once. The study drew donors from healthy Caucasian individuals in Russia aged about 6 to 90. Collection of 9 to 10 milliliters of peripheral blood was performed for each donor. The J segment lost 8 bases and the V segment lost 1 base, leaving 4 bases of the junction unmatched. Germline V lookup: CDR1 MDHEN, CDR2 SYDVKM. The CDR3 has 15 amino acids. The table lists this clonotype with many counts.

Sequenced: blood. This receptor was identified in a man older than 75 in good health. The chain uses TRBV28 and TRBJ2-7, with TRBD2 matching over 14 bases. CDR3 in amino acids: CASSLSTSGRAKQYF. The CDR3 DNA is TGTGCCAGCAGTTTATCGACTAGCGGGAGGGCAAAGCAGTACTTC.